Listed here are 5 T cell receptor beta chains from one sample, sequenced in a study of blood T cell repertoires in COVID-19. Method: immunoSEQ multiplex PCR; TCRdb's copy keeps in-frame clones and lacks some. The sample contains 200,000 to 300,000 clones, around nine tenths of which appear only once. Source material: peripheral blood. The origin of the receptors is a woman aged 55-69 years with COVID-19, enrolled during active disease.

The gene calls are TRBV6-2 or TRBV6-3 and TRBJ2-1; unclear D gene. The CDR3 sequence is 15 residues long. V lost 5 bases to trimming and J lost 1 base, with 12 bases between them. CDR1 MNHEY and CDR2 SVGEGT come from the germline V gene. CDR3 amino acids: CASSLATQSYNEQFF. The CDR3 region has the DNA TGTGCCAGCAGTCTCGCCACACAATCCTACAATGAGCAGTTCTTC.

The chain employs TRBV10-3 and TRBJ2-3; tentative D call: TRBD2 (6 bases). Germline-derived CDR1 and CDR2 are ENHRY and SYGVKD. This CDR3 comprises 16 residues. The V end was cut by 0 bases, the J end by 1 base, with 11 bases between. The CDR3 DNA reads TGTGCCATCAGTGAGTCGACTAGATCAGGCACAGATACGCAGTATTTT. Its protein product is CAISESTRSGTDTQYF.

The gene calls are TRBV29-1 and TRBJ2-3, with 8 bases fitting TRBD2. This CDR3 is 15 amino acids long. The germline V gene encodes CDR1 SQVTM and CDR2 ANQGSEA. J lost 3 bases, V lost 7 bases, and 12 bases had no gene match. The CDR3 loop is CSAMNLAGRTDTQYF. CDR3 nucleotides: TGCAGCGCTATGAACCTAGCGGGCCGAACAGATACGCAGTATTTT.

The gene calls are TRBV11-1 and TRBJ2-5; 13 positions match TRBD2. The CDR3 covers 16 residues. In germline, CDR1 is SGHAT, CDR2 FQDESV (reference sequence). With V trimmed by 5 bases and J by 4 bases, 7 bases remained unmatched. CDR3 sequence (DNA): TGTGCCAGCAGCCCAACTAGCGGGAGGGCCGGAGAGACCCAGTACTTC. This codes for CASSPTSGRAGETQYF.

This chain connects TRBV28 to TRBJ1-5; D ambiguous. Looked up from germline, CDR1 is MDHEN and CDR2 is SYDVKM. The CDR3 loop spans 12 amino acids. Trimming shortened V by 6 bases and J by 6 bases, and 9 bases separated the two germline ends. CDR3 in DNA: TGTGCCAGCAGAGGCACAGTTCAGCCCCAGCATTTT. This translates into CASRGTVQPQHF.